One sample yielded the 15 T cell receptor beta chains listed below, sequenced in a study of PD-1 blockade in classical Hodgkin lymphoma. All the patients suffered relapse after autologous stem cell transplantation, and brentuximab vedotin exposure differed. Profiling relied on immunoSEQ multiplex PCR, and the TCRdb table lists in-frame clones only, not all of them. The table lists approximately 14,000 clones, about 86% of them singletons. The input for sequencing was peripheral blood mononuclear cells (PBMCs), taken at baseline. These receptors originate from a human donor with classical Hodgkin lymphoma.

The CDR3 nucleotides are TGCAGCGTTGATAAACTCAGCAGCCCAGATACGCAGTATTTT. Translating it yields CSVDKLSSPDTQYF. This chain uses TRBV29-1 with TRBJ2-3, with D unresolved. Deletions cut 3 bases from V and 4 bases from J, with 14 bases between. Looked up from germline, CDR1 is SQVTM and CDR2 is ANQGSEA. The CDR3 covers 14 residues.

J is TRBJ1-6 and V is TRBV11-2, with 9 positions matching TRBD1. The length of the CDR3 is 17 residues. Per germline, CDR1 SGHAT and CDR2 FQNNGV. The J segment lost 9 bases and the V segment lost 1 base, leaving 10 bases of the junction unmatched. CDR3 in DNA: TGTGCCAGCAGCTTAGGGACAGGGGACGCCTTCGGTTCACCCCTCCACTTT. Its protein is CASSLGTGDAFGSPLHF. Complete variable domain (other parts from reference TRBV11-2 and TRBJ1-6): EAGVAQSPRYKIIEKRQSVAFWCNPISGHATLYWYQQILGQGPKLLIQFQNNGVVDDSQLPKDRFSAERLKGVDSTLKIQPAKLEDSAVYLCASSLGTGDAFGSPLHFGNGTRLTVT.

The chain combines TRBV27 with TRBJ1-2; the D gene is possibly TRBD1 (5 bases). V lost 5 bases and J lost 5, with 18 bases in between. The CDR3 is 15 amino acids. Germline loops: CDR1 MNHEY, CDR2 SMNVEV (reference sequence). CDR3 amino acids: CASSPREGLFYGYTF. The CDR3 DNA is TGTGCCAGCAGTCCCCGGGAGGGGCTATTTTATGGCTACACCTTC.

This chain joins TRBV7-3 and TRBJ2-1; D is undetermined. This CDR3 is built from 12 residues. Germline V lookup: CDR1 SGHTA, CDR2 FQGTGA. Trimming shortened V by 3 bases and J by 10 bases, and 10 bases separated the two germline ends. CDR3 residues: CASSFVGYEQFF. The CDR3 nucleotides are TGTGCCAGCAGCTTCGTCGGGTACGAGCAGTTCTTC.

This sequence joins TRBV28 and TRBJ2-1, with D possibly being TRBD2 (6 bases). This CDR3 has 15 amino acids. CDR1 and CDR2 from the germline V gene are MDHEN and SYDVKM. Trimming stripped 6 bases from V and 3 bases from J, with 15 bases between. The chain's CDR3 is CASSPGLLSYNEQFF. CDR3 sequence (DNA): TGTGCCAGCAGCCCGGGACTTTTAAGCTACAATGAGCAGTTCTTC.

J is TRBJ2-1 and V is TRBV5-1; TRBD2 aligns across 8 bases. Per germline, CDR1 SGHRS and CDR2 YFSETQ. The ends lost 4 bases at V and 6 bases at J; junction bases unmatched: 9. This CDR3 comprises 15 residues. CDR3 region: CASSTGGITGNEQFF. CDR3 in DNA: TGCGCCAGCAGCACGGGGGGGATTACGGGCAATGAGCAGTTCTTC.

The rearrangement uses TRBV7-2 and TRBJ1-3; no firm D call. With 4 bases removed from V and 2 bases from J, the gap between germline ends came to 12 bases. The CDR3 has 15 residues. Looked up from germline, CDR1 is SGHTA and CDR2 is FQGNSA. In DNA form, the CDR3 reads TGTGCCAGCAGCTCGGTAGGCCCTCCTGGAAACACCATATATTTT. Translating gives CASSSVGPPGNTIYF.

V usage is TRBV4-1 and J usage is TRBJ2-2; TRBD1 aligns across 8 bases. Germline lookup yields CDR1 MGHRA and CDR2 YSYEKL. The CDR3 spans 17 residues. V lost 0 bases to trimming and J lost 5 bases; unmatched junction nucleotides: 8. The CDR3 DNA follows: TGCGCCAGCAGCCAAGATCGCAGGACAGGGAGGACCGGGGAGCTGTTTTTT. As protein: CASSQDRRTGRTGELFF.

The rearrangement uses TRBV19 and TRBJ2-1, with unresolved D. Germline CDR1 is LNHDA and CDR2 is SQIVND (reference sequence). Trimming took 11 bases from V and 4 from J, leaving 15 bases between them. This CDR3 region has 13 residues. CDR3 nucleotides: TGTGCCTCCTCTTCGGGCAGATACAATGAGCAGTTCTTC. This translates into CASSSGRYNEQFF. Variable domain in full (rest from reference TRBV19 and TRBJ2-1): DGGITQSPKYLFRKEGQNVTLSCEQNLNHDAMYWYRQDPGQGLRLIYYSQIVNDFQKGDIAEGYSVSREKKESFPLTVTSAQKNPTAFYLCASSSGRYNEQFFGPGTRLTVL.

The V call is TRBV18, the J call TRBJ2-7, with no clear D. This CDR3 region has 14 residues. V was pared by 3 bases and J by 1 base, with 10 bases between. Germline assignment: CDR1 KGHSH and CDR2 LQKENI. The CDR3 reads CASSPRQDSYEQYF. In nucleotides, the CDR3 is TGTGCCAGCTCACCGCGCCAAGATTCCTACGAGCAGTACTTC.

J is TRBJ2-5 and V is TRBV6-1; unclear D gene. Germline V CDR1 and CDR2: MNHNS, SASEGT. V gave up 4 bases and J gave up 5 bases, with 14 bases separating them. This CDR3 contains 14 residues. This CDR3 reads CASSGPERRETQYF. CDR3 sequence (DNA): TGTGCCAGCAGTGGACCCGAACGTCGGGAGACCCAGTACTTC.

The rearrangement uses TRBV5-5 and TRBJ1-1; TRBD1 might be the D (6 bases). The CDR3 is made up of 15 amino acids. V gave up 3 bases and J gave up 1 base, with 13 bases separating them. Germline V lookup: CDR1 SGHKS, CDR2 YYEKEE (reference sequence). The DNA for the CDR3 is TGTGCCAGCAGCTCGCCCAGGGGTGAGAACACTGAAGCTTTCTTT. It yields the protein CASSSPRGENTEAFF.

This clone came up a few times. CDR3 nucleotides: TGTGCCAGCAGTTTACCCTCGACAGGGTCGCTCTACGAGCAGTACTTC. Translation gives CASSLPSTGSLYEQYF. This sequence joins TRBV28 and TRBJ2-7; TRBD1 agrees at 7 bases. This CDR3 has 16 amino acids. With V trimmed by 2 bases and J by 3 bases, 10 bases remained unmatched. Germline CDR1 MDHEN, CDR2 SYDVKM.

In this sample, this clone turned up a few times. This CDR3 is CASSPRWNSDNEQFF. The DNA for the CDR3 is TGTGCCAGCAGCCCCCGTTGGAATTCGGACAATGAGCAGTTCTTC. The V call is TRBV7-9, the J call TRBJ2-1; no reliable D call. Germline CDR1 reads SEHNR; CDR2 reads FQNEAQ (reference sequence). Trimming took 5 bases from V and 5 from J, leaving 16 bases between them. The CDR3 totals 15 residues.

This chain links TRBV5-7 with TRBJ1-1; TRBD1 matches 9 bases. TRBV5-7 has ORF status, its function being uncertain. This CDR3 region has 14 residues. Trimming at V came to 3 bases and at J to 7 bases, leaving 7 bases not matched to a gene. The CDR3 DNA is TGTGCCAGCAGCTGGACAGGGGATAGGTATGAAGCTTTCTTT. Translation gives CASSWTGDRYEAFF.